Listed here are 10 T cell receptor beta chains from one sample, sequenced in a study of response to subunit inactivated influenza vaccine (dated by TCRdb to 2016 to 2019). Library preparation was by RT-PCR. TCRdb lists the instrument as Illumina HiSeq 2500. TCRdb reprocessed the public reads (quality trimming at Q25 with fastp, clone calling with MiXCR) and kept in-frame beta chains. One record per CDR3 amino acid sequence lists the most common genes and DNA. A total of 500,000 to 600,000 distinct CDR3 sequences appear in this sample, 11% of them only once. The biggest ten clones account for more than 9.5% of the sample. These data were also reused for a study on T cells expressing NK-cell markers. That second report states: The TCR beta cDNA libraries were made using 5'RACE template switching, a step that added both a universal primer site and unique molecular identifiers.

This specimen was PBMCs from blood, taken on the day of vaccination. All receptors come from a man aged 50-59 years who received an inactivated influenza vaccine. Donor details come from another sample of the same person, matched by shared clones.

The genes are TRBV29-1 and TRBJ1-2; perhaps TRBD1 as D (5 bases). The length of the CDR3 is 14 residues. The germline V and J ends were trimmed by 6 bases and 8 bases, with 22 bases remaining between them. Per germline, CDR1 SQVTM and CDR2 ANQGSEA. The CDR3 nucleotides are TGCAGCGTCGATAGTGCCGGGACCTCCCGCGGCTACACCTTC. It codes for CSVDSAGTSRGYTF. The whole variable domain, remainder taken from reference TRBV29-1 and TRBJ1-2, is SAVISQKPSRDICQRGTSLTIQCQVDSQVTMMFWYRQQPGQSLTLIATANQGSEATYESGFVIDKFPISRPNLTFSTLTVSNMSPEDSSIYLCSVDSAGTSRGYTFGSGTRLTVV.

Only a few counts were recorded for this clonotype. The genes are TRBV20-1 and TRBJ1-5, with unresolved D. Per the germline V gene, CDR1 is DFQATT and CDR2 is SNEGSKA (reference sequence). This CDR3 comprises 11 residues. Trimming pared 6 bases from V and 5 bases from J, leaving 8 bases between. CDR3 sequence reads: CSARRDQPQHF. CDR3 DNA: TGCAGTGCCCGACGGGATCAGCCCCAGCATTTT.

The chain joins TRBV7-2 to TRBJ1-1; weak D call: TRBD1 (6 bases). The CDR3 loop spans 16 amino acids. The V and J ends lost 2 bases and 0 bases respectively, with 13 bases between them. Germline CDR1 reads SGHTA; CDR2 reads FQGNSA. This CDR3 reads CASSLPRTGLNTEAFF. The CDR3, as DNA: TGTGCCAGCAGCTTACCGCGAACAGGGTTGAACACTGAAGCTTTCTTT.

This clonotype was seen at least ten times. The chain links TRBV7-8 to TRBJ2-1; 8 positions match TRBD1. The CDR3 extends over 14 amino acids. The V and J ends lost 1 base and 7 bases, in that order; junction bases with no gene match: 3. Per germline, CDR1 SGHVS and CDR2 FQNEAQ. The CDR3 region is CASSLVTGGNEQFF. CDR3 coding DNA: TGTGCCAGCAGCTTAGTTACAGGGGGTAATGAGCAGTTCTTC.

Only a few counts were recorded for this clonotype. The chain uses TRBV20-1 and TRBJ1-2; D not resolved. The CDR3 has 14 residues. Germline-derived CDR1 and CDR2 are DFQATT and SNEGSKA (reference sequence). Trimming shortened V by 6 bases and J by 2 bases, and 16 bases separated the two germline ends. CDR3 in amino acids: CSAKTEGNNYGYTF. CDR3 bases: TGCAGTGCCAAAACAGAGGGCAACAACTATGGCTACACCTTC.

This clonotype was counted a few times. The chain has TRBV6-1 and TRBJ2-7; D may be TRBD2 (5 bases). The CDR3 is 12 residues long. Trimming shortened V by 0 bases and J by 10 bases, and 10 bases separated the two germline ends. Looked up from germline, CDR1 is MNHNS and CDR2 is SASEGT. Here the CDR3 reads CASSEARESQYF. CDR3 DNA: TGTGCCAGCAGTGAAGCTAGGGAGTCCCAGTACTTC.

This clonotype was found a few times. The chain uses TRBV6-1 and TRBJ1-5; possibly TRBD1 for D (5 bases). Per germline, CDR1 MNHNS and CDR2 SASEGT. V dropped 6 bases and J dropped 6 bases, with 12 bases sitting between them. CDR3 length: 13 amino acids. This chain's CDR3 is CASSTRGGQPQHF. In DNA form, the CDR3 reads TGTGCCAGCAGCACCCGGGGGGGTCAGCCCCAGCATTTT.

This clonotype has a handful of counts. The chain joins TRBV21-1 to TRBJ2-3; TRBD1 was called by the table and not checked on the DNA. TRBV21-1 is reported as a pseudogene. CDR3 length: 18 amino acids. CDR3 in amino acids: CASSKESGQGTSTDTQYF. The CDR3, as DNA: TGTGCCAGCAGCAAAGAAAGTGGACAGGGGACCAGCACAGATACGCAGTATTTT.

The chain employs TRBV6-1 and TRBJ2-7, with no clear D. Germline V gives CDR1 MNHNS, CDR2 SASEGT. Trimming took off 6 bases at V and 5 bases at J, with 20 bases between the two ends. The CDR3 sequence is 15 residues long. The CDR3 bases are TGTGCCAGCAGCCAACCCCCCTTAGGCACTGACGAGCAGTACTTC. Protein sequence: CASSQPPLGTDEQYF.

The genes are TRBV12-3 or TRBV12-4 and TRBJ2-5, with 10 bases fitting TRBD2. CDR3 length equals 16 residues. The junction had 6 bases not matched to a gene; V was cut back by 3 bases and J by 2 bases. CDR3 protein: CASSFGTSALQETQYF. For the CDR3, the DNA is TGTGCCAGCAGTTTCGGGACTAGCGCGCTTCAAGAGACCCAGTACTTC.